The next 2 T cell receptor beta chains were all read from a single sample in a study of CD8+CD57+ T cells in acquired aplastic anemia. CDR3 and TCR beta VDJ profiling relied on genomic DNA as the template. A single record per CDR3 protein comes from TCRdb applying MiXCR to the reads. The data hold under 500,000 distinct CDR3 sequences, with about a third observed a single time. Flow cytometry had shown expanded CD8+CD57+ cells in the patients chosen for sequencing. The source material was sorted CD4+, CD8+, or CD8+CD57+ T cells (not recorded which) from PBMCs. Source of these receptors: a human donor with aplastic anemia.

The chain couples TRBV2 to TRBJ1-2; the match to TRBD1 covers 7 bases. This CDR3 is built from 13 residues. V trimming: 6 bases; J trimming: 13 bases; junction bases outside the gene matches: 14. CDR1 is SNHLY, CDR2 FYNNEI, per germline. The CDR3 DNA follows: TGTGCCAGCAGCGCGGGACAACAGGGGAGGCGCACCTTC. This gives the protein CASSAGQQGRRTF. Full variable domain (rest looked up from reference TRBV2 and TRBJ1-2): EPEVTQTPSHQVTQMGQEVILRCVPISNHLYFYWYRQILGQKVEFLVSFYNNEISEKSEIFDDQFSVERPDGSNFTLKIRSTKLEDSAMYFCASSAGQQGRRTFGSGTRLTVV.

A word on this clonotype: A much more abundant neighbour one base away suggests this may be a read error. The V gene is TRBV19, the J gene TRBJ1-4, with D tentatively TRBD1 (6 bases). Germline-derived CDR1 and CDR2 are LNHDA and SQIVND (reference sequence). The CDR3 spans 14 residues. The DNA for the CDR3 is TGTGCCAGTAGGCCTACAGGGCCGGTAGAAAAACTGCTTTTT. It translates to CASRPTGPVEKLLF. The variable domain in full, completed from reference TRBV19 and TRBJ1-4, reads DGGITQSPKYLFRKEGQNVTLSCEQNLNHDAMYWYRQDPGQGLRLIYYSQIVNDFQKGDIAEGYSVSREKKESFPLTVTSAQKNPTAFYLCASRPTGPVEKLLFGSGTQLSVL.